The 15 T cell receptor beta chains presented below share a single source sample, sequenced in a study of read filtering for tumor transcriptome and immune sequencing (dated by TCRdb to the early 2020s). Sequencing relied on an Illumina HiSeq 4000. Starting from approximately 0.4 ug RNA, TCR libraries were constructed with the Immunoverse kit using molecular barcoded adaptors that cover the alpha/delta and beta/gamma chains. In-frame beta chains were kept once TCRdb had trimmed the public reads at Q25 with fastp and called clones with MiXCR. Each entry merges the rows of one CDR3 protein and shows their most common DNA and genes. This sample holds some 38,000 distinct CDR3 sequences; around 15% were observed only once. The top ten constitute less than 9% of the sample. The sample was a population of CD138-negative cells sorted from bone marrow. In light of the paper, this sample's cell subset or site label describes: bone marrow mononuclear cells depleted of CD138+ plasma/myeloma cells by negative magnetic selection. Receptors were obtained from a donor aged 40 or older with multiple myeloma.

This clonotype was counted between two and nine times. J is TRBJ2-1 and V is TRBV18; possibly TRBD1 for D (5 bases). CDR1 and CDR2 (germline): KGHSH, LQKENI. V was clipped by 2 bases and J by 3 bases, with 8 bases between them. The CDR3 loop spans 14 amino acids. The CDR3, as DNA: TGTGCCAGCTCACCAGGGGCCCTCTACAATGAGCAGTTCTTC. As protein: CASSPGALYNEQFF.

In regard to this clonotype: A far larger clone is only one base removed, so a read error is likely. The rearrangement uses TRBV6-5 and TRBJ1-2; D is uncertain. Trimming removed 11 bases at V and 3 bases at J, with 16 bases between. Germline CDR1 reads MNHEY; CDR2 reads SVGAGI. The CDR3 is 13 residues long. CDR3 in DNA: TGTGCCGTTACACCCGACGGGGACTATGGCTACACCTTC. Translating it yields CAVTPDGDYGYTF.

This clonotype was counted many times. The V call is TRBV3-1, the J call TRBJ1-1, with D possibly being TRBD1 (6 bases). The CDR3 consists of 14 residues. CDR1 is LGHDT and CDR2 is YNNKEL in the germline V gene (reference sequence). V shed 1 base and J shed 3 bases, with 9 bases lying between them. The CDR3 region is CASSQVGGHTEAFF. As DNA, the CDR3 is TGTGCCAGCAGCCAAGTTGGGGGGCACACTGAAGCTTTCTTT.

This clonotype was detected many times. The chain couples TRBV29-1 to TRBJ2-7; 9 bases fit TRBD1. Germline V gene data show CDR1 as SQVTM and CDR2 as ANQGSEA. V gave up 0 bases and J gave up 6 bases; unmatched junction bases: 9. The length of the CDR3 is 15 residues. CDR3 sequence (DNA): TGCAGCGTTGAAGACTACCGGACAGGGGTTATCGAGCAGTACTTC. It codes for CSVEDYRTGVIEQYF.

In its sample, this clonotype was seen many times. The chain couples TRBV20-1 to TRBJ2-3, with D hard to call. V lost 4 bases, J lost 1 base, and 18 bases lay in between. Germline loops: CDR1 DFQATT, CDR2 SNEGSKA (reference sequence). There are 16 residues in the CDR3. The chain's CDR3 is CSAIQPLWPGTDTQYF. In DNA form, the CDR3 reads TGCAGTGCTATCCAGCCGCTGTGGCCCGGCACAGATACGCAGTATTTT.

This clonotype appeared a few times. The rearrangement joins TRBV27 to TRBJ2-3, with D tentatively TRBD1 (6 bases). CDR3 length equals 14 residues. Trimming stripped 6 bases from V and 4 bases from J, with 14 bases between. CDR1 and CDR2 from the germline V gene are MNHEY and SMNVEV (reference sequence). The CDR3 region is CASRGAVLADTQYF. The CDR3 DNA is TGTGCCAGCAGGGGGGCCGTATTGGCAGATACGCAGTATTTT.

This clonotype was recorded a few times. Since a much larger clone is just one base distant, this may be a read error. The chain is built from TRBV5-1 and TRBJ2-2, with D perhaps TRBD1 (6 bases). Per germline, CDR1 SGHRS and CDR2 YFSETQ. This CDR3 contains 16 residues. The CDR3 spells CAGSLQGQANTGELFF. CDR3 coding DNA: TGCGCCGGCAGCTTACAGGGACAAGCGAACACCGGGGAGCTGTTTTTT.

This clonotype was detected many times. This chain joins TRBV12-3 or TRBV12-4 and TRBJ1-5; D remains unclear. The CDR3 runs to 13 residues. V was pared by 2 bases and J by 4 bases, with 6 bases between. CDR3 protein: CASSLKDNQPQHF. The CDR3 DNA reads as TGTGCCAGCAGTTTAAAAGATAATCAGCCCCAGCATTTT.

This clonotype was observed many times. The chain carries TRBV29-1 and TRBJ1-5, with 7 bases aligning to TRBD1. In germline, CDR1 is SQVTM, CDR2 ANQGSEA. The V gene end was trimmed by 5 bases and the J gene end by 1 base; junction bases not matched to a gene: 5. The CDR3 consists of 14 residues. CDR3 in amino acids: CSVSGQASNQPQHF. CDR3 nucleotides: TGCAGCGTTTCCGGACAGGCCAGCAATCAGCCCCAGCATTTT.

This clonotype was observed many times. This chain links TRBV2 with TRBJ2-7; TRBD2 aligns across 11 bases. Per the germline V gene, CDR1 is SNHLY and CDR2 is FYNNEI. The CDR3 spans 16 residues. V shed 5 bases and J 4 bases; nucleotides not matched to a gene: 10. CDR3 residues: CASSPPPLAGVYEQYF. The CDR3 DNA reads TGTGCCAGCAGTCCTCCCCCACTAGCGGGGGTTTACGAGCAGTACTTC.

The chain is built from TRBV7-9 and TRBJ2-1, with 9 bases identical to TRBD1. The CDR3 is 15 amino acids. V lost 5 bases to trimming and J lost 9 bases; unmatched junction nucleotides: 11. CDR1 and CDR2 from the germline V gene are SEHNR and FQNEAQ (reference sequence). The CDR3: CASSTMAGQGTEQFF. CDR3 bases: TGTGCCAGCAGCACAATGGCGGGACAGGGCACTGAGCAGTTCTTC.

On this clonotype itself: This clone may be a read error of a much larger clone one base away. The genes are TRBV10-3 and TRBJ1-1; 8 nucleotides agree with TRBD1. Germline V gives CDR1 ENHRY, CDR2 SYGVKD. CDR3 size: 16 residues. CDR3 sequence: CASSEARGLSGTEASF. In DNA, the CDR3 is TGCGCCAGCAGTGAGGCCAGGGGGCTCTCGGGCACTGAAGCTTCCTTT.

This clonotype has a count of ten or more. This chain connects TRBV20-1 to TRBJ2-7; D unclear. V was trimmed by 4 bases and J by 3 bases, leaving 13 bases between them. The CDR3 consists of 13 residues. From germline, CDR1 is DFQATT and CDR2 SNEGSKA (reference sequence). CDR3 loop: CSATDSASYEQYF. The CDR3 nucleotides read TGCAGTGCTACAGACTCTGCGAGCTACGAGCAGTACTTC.

The sample holds many counts of this clonotype. V and J are TRBV7-9 and TRBJ1-2; the D is unclear. The length of the CDR3 is 11 residues. V dropped 2 bases and J dropped 6 bases, with 4 bases sitting between them. Germline lookup yields CDR1 SEHNR and CDR2 FQNEAQ (reference sequence). The DNA of the CDR3 is TGTGCCAGCAGCTTATTCGATGGCTACACCTTC. It codes for CASSLFDGYTF.

This clonotype showed up many times. The rearrangement links TRBV20-1 to TRBJ2-1; D is perhaps TRBD2 (5 bases). This CDR3 contains 15 residues. Germline V gene data show CDR1 as DFQATT and CDR2 as SNEGSKA (reference sequence). The V gene lost 0 bases and the J gene lost 3 bases, with 12 bases spanning the gap. CDR3 nucleotides: TGCAGTGCTAGAGATCGGGGTAGAGTCTACAATGAGCAGTTCTTC. Translating gives CSARDRGRVYNEQFF.